Presented here are 27 T cell receptor beta chains from one specimen sequenced in a study of shared clonotypes between healthy human individuals. TCRdb's table, derived via immunoSEQ multiplex PCR, lists solely in-frame clones and lacks some. This sample yields 2,500,000 or so clones, of which 92% are seen a single time; 0.3% to 0.45% belongs to the top ten. Source material: naive CD4+ T cells from PBMCs. The subset: CD45RA+ positively selected. These receptors all stem from a man between 18 and 35 years old in good health. Some clones in this sample may be carry-over from other donors' samples.

The gene calls are TRBV6-6 and TRBJ2-7; TRBD2 matches 8 bases. This CDR3 is 16 amino acids long. Germline V gives CDR1 MNHNY, CDR2 SVGAGI (reference sequence). Unmatched junction bases numbered 8, after V lost 0 bases and J lost 4 bases. In DNA form, the CDR3 reads TGTGCCAGCAGTTACTCCCCGGGGGGGCGGTTATACGAGCAGTACTTC. Residues: CASSYSPGGRLYEQYF.

The chain combines TRBV28 with TRBJ2-5; TRBD2 matches 9 bases. Germline V CDR1 and CDR2: MDHEN, SYDVKM. Trimming cost V 8 bases and J 5 bases; bases outside gene matches: 9. CDR3 length: 14 amino acids. The CDR3 sequence is CASEGGRARETQYF. Written as DNA, the CDR3 is TGTGCCAGCGAGGGCGGGAGGGCCCGGGAGACCCAGTACTTC.

Here the CDR3 reads CASSQETRPGPGEQYF. CDR3 DNA: TGCGCCAGCAGCCAAGAGACCCGGCCGGGCCCAGGCGAGCAGTACTTC. The chain uses TRBV4-3 and TRBJ2-7, with D uncertain. The CDR3 is 16 residues long. Between the trimmed V and J ends, which lost 0 bases and 6 bases, there was a span of 18 bases. The germline V gene has CDR1 LGHNA and CDR2 YSLEER.

The chain carries TRBV27 and TRBJ2-7; TRBD1 aligns across 7 bases. The CDR3 runs to 15 residues. Germline CDR1 and CDR2: MNHEY and SMNVEV (reference sequence). Trimming took 5 bases from V and 0 from J; bases not matched to a gene: 7. As DNA, the CDR3 is TGTGCCAGCAGTCCAACCGGGACAGACTCCTACGAGCAGTACTTC. Its protein is CASSPTGTDSYEQYF.

The chain employs TRBV5-5 and TRBJ2-1; 12 bases match TRBD2. The CDR3 consists of 16 residues. With 4 bases clipped from V and 2 bases from J, the junction kept 4 bases outside the gene matches. Germline V gene data show CDR1 as SGHKS and CDR2 as YYEKEE (reference sequence). The CDR3 here is CASSGTSGLAYNEQFF. The CDR3 bases are TGTGCCAGCAGCGGGACTAGCGGGTTAGCCTACAATGAGCAGTTCTTC.

CDR3 DNA: TGTGCCAGCAGCCCTACGGGGGGGACAGGGGGCGGCTACGAGCAGTACTTC. Protein sequence: CASSPTGGTGGGYEQYF. The chain employs TRBV5-4 and TRBJ2-7; 12 bases align to TRBD1. The CDR3 has 17 amino acids. J was trimmed by 3 bases and V by 4 bases; bases with no gene match: 11. Germline loops: CDR1 SGHNT, CDR2 YYREEE (reference sequence).

The gene calls are TRBV6-1 and TRBJ2-3; D unclear. V gave up 4 bases and J gave up 0 bases, with 8 bases separating them. CDR1 and CDR2 from the germline V gene are MNHNS and SASEGT. This CDR3 has 14 amino acids. In DNA, the CDR3 is TGTGCCAGCAGTGTTATGGGGAGCACAGATACGCAGTATTTT. Amino acid sequence: CASSVMGSTDTQYF.

As concerns this clone: The same CDR3 is also encoded by other DNA sequences in this sample. This chain connects TRBV5-1 to TRBJ1-1, with unresolved D. The germline V gene encodes CDR1 SGHRS and CDR2 YFSETQ. The CDR3 spans 15 residues. V lost 0 bases and J lost 4, with 13 bases in between. The chain's CDR3 is CASSLVGGGGTEAFF. The CDR3 nucleotides are TGCGCCAGCAGCTTGGTGGGTGGCGGTGGCACTGAAGCTTTCTTT. The whole variable domain, remainder taken from reference TRBV5-1 and TRBJ1-1, is KAGVTQTPRYLIKTRGQQVTLSCSPISGHRSVSWYQQTPGQGLQFLFEYFSETQRNKGNFPGRFSGRQFSNSRSEMNVSTLELGDSALYLCASSLVGGGGTEAFFGQGTRLTVV.

As concerns this clone: At the DNA level, this CDR3 is encoded by other sequences in the same sample as well. The chain uses TRBV7-3 and TRBJ2-1, with 7 nucleotides matching TRBD2. CDR3 size: 15 residues. V shed 0 bases and J 1 base; nucleotides not matched to a gene: 0. The V gene's germline CDR1 is SGHTA and CDR2 FQGTGA. CDR3 loop: CASSLTGGSYNEQFF. CDR3 coding DNA: TGTGCCAGCAGCTTAACGGGAGGGTCCTACAATGAGCAGTTCTTC.

The rearrangement uses TRBV5-1 and TRBJ1-1; 12 bases line up with TRBD1. The CDR3 covers 14 residues. Germline CDR1 and CDR2: SGHRS and YFSETQ. V lost 4 bases and J lost 6; bases outside the gene matches: 4. The CDR3 nucleotides read TGCGCCAGCAGCCCGGGGACAGGGGGCTCTGAAGCTTTCTTT. This sequence encodes CASSPGTGGSEAFF.

This sequence joins TRBV4-2 and TRBJ1-2; D gene unclear. There are 13 residues in the CDR3. From germline, CDR1 is LGHNA and CDR2 YNFKEQ. Deletions cut 1 base from V and 7 bases from J, with 10 bases between. In DNA, the CDR3 is TGTGCCAGCAGCCAAGCCCAAGATTCTGGCTACACCTTC. Protein: CASSQAQDSGYTF.

The rearrangement joins TRBV4-1 to TRBJ1-5; D call uncertain. This CDR3 region has 19 residues. The V end lost 2 bases, the J end lost 4 bases, and 24 bases lay between the germline ends. CDR1 is MGHRA and CDR2 is YSYEKL in the germline V gene. The CDR3 spells CASSQWQETRFRFNQPQHF. For the CDR3, the DNA is TGCGCCAGCAGCCAATGGCAGGAAACAAGGTTTAGGTTTAATCAGCCCCAGCATTTT.

V and J are TRBV9 and TRBJ1-1; weak D call: TRBD1 (6 bases). This CDR3 contains 15 residues. Per the germline V gene, CDR1 is SGDLS and CDR2 is YYNGEE. V dropped 1 base and J dropped 4 bases, with 14 bases sitting between them. CDR3 nucleotide sequence: TGTGCCAGCAGCGTAAGGGGGGGCGAAAGCACTGAAGCTTTCTTT. Translating it yields CASSVRGGESTEAFF.

The rearrangement joins TRBV19 to TRBJ2-5; D perhaps matches TRBD1 (5 bases). The V gene's germline CDR1 is LNHDA and CDR2 SQIVND (reference sequence). The CDR3 is made up of 15 amino acids. With 3 bases removed from V and 3 bases from J, the gap between germline ends came to 14 bases. The CDR3, as DNA: TGTGCCAGTAGTATTGGTTGGCAGGGCGAAGAGACCCAGTACTTC. Translation: CASSIGWQGEETQYF.

The rearrangement links TRBV30 to TRBJ1-4; D is undetermined. From germline, CDR1 is GTSNPN and CDR2 SVGIG (reference sequence). Deletions cut 0 bases from V and 3 bases from J, with 14 bases between. There are 16 residues in the CDR3. CDR3 region: CAWSVLVGDPNEKLFF. CDR3 in DNA: TGTGCCTGGAGTGTACTGGTCGGGGATCCTAATGAAAAACTGTTTTTT.

The chain is built from TRBV5-1 and TRBJ2-2, with a tentative D call TRBD2 (5 bases). With 3 bases removed from V and 8 bases from J, the gap between germline ends came to 14 bases. CDR3 length equals 14 residues. The V gene's germline CDR1 is SGHRS and CDR2 YFSETQ. The CDR3 DNA sequence: TGCGCCAGCAGCTACTCGGACTGGTCTGGGGAGCTGTTTTTT. As protein: CASSYSDWSGELFF.

The chain has TRBV7-2 and TRBJ1-1, with no clear D. V lost 3 bases and J lost 5, with 13 bases in between. CDR3 length: 14 residues. Germline lookup yields CDR1 SGHTA and CDR2 FQGNSA. DNA of the CDR3: TGTGCCAGCAGCTTTTTTCGGGGAGGAACTGAAGCTTTCTTT. Translating it yields CASSFFRGGTEAFF.

The rearrangement joins TRBV7-9 to TRBJ1-5; D call uncertain. V was cut by 2 bases and J by 2 bases, with 7 bases left in between. This CDR3 has 14 amino acids. CDR1 is SEHNR and CDR2 is FQNEAQ in the germline V gene (reference sequence). The CDR3 DNA reads TGTGCCAGCAGCTTAAATACGGGCAATCAGCCCCAGCATTTT. It yields the protein CASSLNTGNQPQHF.

The chain uses TRBV5-1 and TRBJ1-2; 7 bases map to TRBD1. V lost 7 bases to trimming and J lost 7 bases; unmatched junction nucleotides: 13. Germline V gene lookup returns CDR1 SGHRS and CDR2 YFSETQ. This CDR3 spans 14 amino acids. Here the CDR3 reads CASAQPDRASGYTF. In DNA form, the CDR3 reads TGCGCCAGCGCCCAACCTGACAGGGCCAGTGGCTACACCTTC.

The chain uses TRBV28 and TRBJ2-7, with D unresolved. Per germline, CDR1 MDHEN and CDR2 SYDVKM. V was pared by 5 bases and J by 5 bases, with 10 bases between. CDR3 length: 12 residues. CDR3 in amino acids: CASSILIHEQYF. CDR3 nucleotides: TGTGCCAGCAGTATCCTGATCCACGAGCAGTACTTC. Full variable domain (remainder filled in from reference TRBV28 and TRBJ2-7): DVKVTQSSRYLVKRTGEKVFLECVQDMDHENMFWYRQDPGLGLRLIYFSYDVKMKEKGDIPEGYSVSREKKERFSLILESASTNQTSMYLCASSILIHEQYFGPGTRLTVT.

The chain has TRBV6-6 and TRBJ1-2; D might be TRBD1 (5 bases). V was pared by 6 bases and J by 6 bases, with 23 bases between. Germline-derived CDR1 and CDR2 are MNHNY and SVGAGI (reference sequence). This CDR3 comprises 16 residues. The CDR3: CASRHAGLRMADGYTF. The CDR3 DNA reads as TGTGCCAGCAGGCACGCAGGGTTGAGGATGGCGGATGGCTACACCTTC.

The V gene is TRBV6-6, the J gene TRBJ2-2; 7 bases match TRBD2. Trimming removed 5 bases from V and 1 base from J; junction bases left unmatched: 4. The CDR3 contains 15 residues. Germline CDR1 reads MNHNY; CDR2 reads SVGAGI (reference sequence). Here the CDR3 reads CASSVGGKNTGELFF. Written as DNA, the CDR3 is TGTGCCAGCAGTGTGGGAGGGAAGAACACCGGGGAGCTGTTTTTT.

This rearrangement joins TRBV5-1 to TRBJ1-2; unclear D gene. Germline CDR1 and CDR2: SGHRS and YFSETQ. The V end lost 4 bases, the J end lost 2 bases, and 9 bases lay between the germline ends. This CDR3 has 13 residues. The chain's CDR3 is CASSAAVNYGYTF. Written as DNA, the CDR3 is TGCGCCAGCAGCGCGGCAGTCAACTATGGCTACACCTTC.

J is TRBJ1-1 and V is TRBV6-6, with D uncertain. V shed 7 bases and J shed 1 base, with 7 bases lying between them. Per the germline V gene, CDR1 is MNHNY and CDR2 is SVGAGI (reference sequence). This CDR3 is built from 12 residues. CDR3 coding DNA: TGTGCCAGCATGAGGGCGAACACTGAAGCTTTCTTT. Translating it yields CASMRANTEAFF.

The genes are TRBV7-9 and TRBJ2-3, with D possibly TRBD2 on 5 matching bases. The CDR3 is 16 residues long. Germline CDR1 and CDR2: SEHNR and FQNEAQ (reference sequence). V gave up 5 bases and J gave up 1 base, with 16 bases separating them. The CDR3 coding sequence is TGTGCCAGCAGCCCAGCCCTAGCAGCCGGCACAGATACGCAGTATTTT. Its protein product is CASSPALAAGTDTQYF.

The chain is built from TRBV11-2 and TRBJ1-1, with 7 bases lining up with TRBD1. Germline-derived CDR1 and CDR2 are SGHAT and FQNNGV. The CDR3 extends over 14 amino acids. V lost 0 bases, J lost 11 bases, and 9 bases stayed unmatched. The CDR3 loop reads CASSLDRDSGEAFF. The DNA for the CDR3 is TGTGCCAGCAGCTTAGACCGGGACAGCGGTGAGGCTTTCTTT.

The chain uses TRBV5-1 and TRBJ2-7; D is uncertain. This CDR3 has 14 amino acids. The germline V gene has CDR1 SGHRS and CDR2 YFSETQ. Trimming stripped 2 bases from V and 2 bases from J, with 11 bases between. CDR3 region: CASSFASSAYEQYF. CDR3 coding DNA: TGCGCCAGCAGCTTCGCGTCGAGCGCCTACGAGCAGTACTTC.